Listed below are T cell receptor beta chains from one sample, sequenced in a study of OX40 agonist ivuxolimab in advanced cancers. Profiled with immunoSEQ multiplex PCR; TCRdb holds only in-frame clones, not every one. The sample holds approximately 120,000 clones; roughly 90% are singletons and the top ten take 0.65% to 0.9%. This sample comprised CD4+ or CD8+ T cells sorted from blood, obtained in a trial of the OX40 agonist ivuxolimab. All receptors come from an adult with an advanced solid tumor such as melanoma, head and neck, liver or kidney cancer. The CDR3 runs from the conserved cysteine through the conserved F or W. A D gene is named only where the DNA matches it firmly. The size entry is marked missing in some rows and otherwise reads once, few, many or a size class.

TRBJ2-5 | . | . | TRBV28 | CASSGSPKETQYF | TGTGCCAGCAGTGGATCGCCAAAAGAGACCCAGTACTTC
TRBJ1-1 | . | . | TRBV2 | CASSEMGNTEAFF | TGTGCCAGCAGTGAGATGGGGAACACTGAAGCTTTCTTT
TRBJ1-4 | . | . | TRBV30 | CAWSVKSGQTNEKLFF | TGTGCCTGGAGTGTAAAGTCGGGACAAACTAATGAAAAACTGTTTTTT
TRBJ1-3 | . | . | TRBV28 | CASSLGTGILSGNTIYF | TGTGCCAGCAGTTTGGGAACAGGAATCCTCTCTGGAAACACCATATATTTT
TRBJ1-3 | . | . | TRBV30 | CAWRPSGVPSGNTIYF | TGTGCCTGGAGACCCTCCGGGGTTCCCTCTGGAAACACCATATATTTT
TRBJ1-2 | . | TRBD1 | TRBV27 | CASSFNRGPSGYTF | TGTGCCAGCAGTTTTAACAGGGGTCCTAGTGGCTACACCTTC
TRBJ2-3 | . | . | TRBV6-5 | CAAQAPLTDTQYF | TGTGCCGCACAGGCTCCCCTCACAGATACGCAGTATTTT
TRBJ1-5 | . | . | TRBV7-8 | CASSLRVNSASNQPQHF | TGTGCCAGCAGCTTAAGAGTTAACAGCGCTAGCAATCAGCCCCAGCATTTT
TRBJ1-2 | . | . | TRBV28 | CASSLSPNYGYTF | TGTGCCAGCAGTTTAAGCCCTAACTATGGCTACACCTTC
TRBJ2-2 | . | . | TRBV9 | CASSVGNAGELFF | TGTGCCAGCAGCGTAGGAAACGCCGGGGAGCTGTTTTTT
TRBJ1-2 | . | TRBD1 | TRBV7-9 | CASSSDSYRGGYTF | TGTGCCAGCAGCTCGGACAGCTACAGGGGAGGCTACACCTTC
TRBJ2-7 | . | TRBD2 | TRBV5-1 | CASSREGYEQYF | TGCGCCAGCAGCCGGGAGGGGTACGAGCAGTACTTC
TRBJ1-4 | . | . | TRBV7-9 | CASSFLVTNEKLFF | TGTGCCAGCAGCTTTTTGGTAACTAATGAAAAACTGTTTTTT
TRBJ1-1 | once | . | TRBV28 | CASSKLDRTNGDEAFF | TGTGCCAGCAGCAAGTTAGACAGGACGAACGGTGATGAAGCTTTCTTT
TRBJ1-1 | . | . | TRBV5-1 | CASSLGSNTEAFF | TGCGCCAGCAGCTTGGGGTCGAACACTGAAGCTTTCTTT
TRBJ2-2 | . | . | TRBV18 | CASSPPSRFTGELFF | TGTGCCAGCTCACCACCTTCCAGATTCACCGGGGAGCTGTTTTTT
TRBJ2-7 | . | . | TRBV5-1 | CASSLKVADTREQYF | TGCGCCAGCAGCCTGAAAGTAGCGGATACCCGCGAGCAGTACTTC
TRBJ2-4 | . | . | TRBV4-1 | CASSQGFVPGRARIAKNIQYF | TGCGCCAGCAGCCAAGGTTTTGTCCCCGGTCGGGCGCGGATTGCCAAAAACATTCAGTACTTC
TRBJ2-7 | . | TRBD2 | TRBV10-2 | CASKTSGSYEQYF | TGCGCCAGCAAAACTAGCGGCTCCTACGAGCAGTACTTC
TRBJ2-5 | . | . | TRBV28 | CASSFPGQETQYF | TGTGCCAGCAGTTTCCCGGGCCAAGAGACCCAGTACTTC
TRBJ1-3 | . | . | TRBV7-9 | CASSWQGNTIYF | TGTGCCAGCAGCTGGCAGGGGAACACCATATATTTT
TRBJ2-2 | once | . | TRBV6-4 | CASSDPNTGELFF | TGTGCCAGCAGTGATCCGAACACCGGGGAGCTGTTTTTT
TRBJ2-7 | once | . | TRBV28 | CASLKTGIPSYEQYF | TGTGCCAGCCTAAAAACAGGGATCCCCTCCTACGAGCAGTACTTC
TRBJ1-2 | once | TRBD1 | TRBV27 | CASSLRRTGKMIPYGYTF | TGTGCCAGCAGTTTAAGGCGGACAGGGAAGATGATCCCCTATGGCTACACCTTC
TRBJ2-7 | . | TRBD1 | TRBV7-9 | CASSFGTVYEQYF | TGTGCCAGCAGCTTCGGGACAGTCTACGAGCAGTACTTC
TRBJ1-6 | . | . | TRBV11-2 | CASSLDSPLHF | TGTGCCAGCAGCTTAGATTCACCCCTCCACTTT
TRBJ1-5 | . | . | TRBV2 | CASSEVQGDSQPQHF | TGTGCCAGCAGTGAAGTACAGGGAGATTCGCAGCCCCAGCATTTT
TRBJ2-3 | . | TRBD2 | TRBV6-1 | CASSEKLAGGADTQYF | TGTGCCAGCAGTGAAAAACTAGCGGGAGGAGCAGATACGCAGTATTTT
TRBJ2-7 | . | TRBD1 | TRBV6-5 | CASKAGTAYEQYF | TGTGCCAGCAAGGCCGGGACAGCCTACGAGCAGTACTTC
TRBJ2-2 | . | . | TRBV19 | CASSILGATGELFF | TGTGCCAGTAGTATATTAGGAGCAACCGGGGAGCTGTTTTTT
TRBJ2-7 | . | TRBD1 | TRBV18 | CASSRDRVLYEQYF | TGTGCCAGCTCACGGGACAGAGTCCTCTACGAGCAGTACTTC
TRBJ2-7 | . | TRBD1 | TRBV28 | CASSRRSGQGNEQYF | TGTGCCAGCAGTCGACGCTCGGGACAGGGAAACGAGCAGTACTTC
TRBJ1-1 | . | TRBD1 | TRBV6-1 | CASSAVPGQRLNTEAFF | TGTGCCAGCAGTGCCGTCCCGGGACAGCGACTGAACACTGAAGCTTTCTTT
TRBJ1-5 | . | TRBD1 | TRBV19 | CASSTGQGEYSNQPQHF | TGTGCCAGTAGTACCGGACAGGGCGAATATAGCAATCAGCCCCAGCATTTT
TRBJ2-5 | . | TRBD1 | TRBV6-5 | CASTSYRGQETQYF | TGTGCCAGCACATCCTACAGGGGCCAAGAGACCCAGTACTTC
TRBJ2-7 | . | . | TRBV5-1 | CASSLVGSLSYEQYF | TGCGCCAGCAGCTTGGTTGGCAGCCTCTCCTACGAGCAGTACTTC
TRBJ1-2 | . | . | TRBV2 | CASNGEGYTF | TGTGCCAGCAATGGGGAGGGCTACACCTTC
TRBJ1-1 | . | . | TRBV14 | CASSQLSGPDKAFF | TGTGCCAGCAGCCAATTGTCAGGGCCTGACAAAGCTTTCTTT
TRBJ2-3 | few | . | TRBV4-2 | CASSQDGSTDTQYF | TGTGCCAGCAGCCAAGACGGTAGCACAGATACGCAGTATTTT